A single sample gave rise to the 27 T cell receptor beta chains below, sequenced in a study of cytomegalovirus exposure and HLA in healthy donors. The primer mix had 60 Vbeta and 13 Jbeta primers. The data were produced by immunoSEQ multiplex PCR, yet TCRdb's version contains in-frame clones alone and is incomplete. The sample includes over 100,000 clones, 77% of them seen just once. The material sequenced was PBMCs. The receptor source for this set is a man aged 35 to 55 in good health and CMV-seropositive.

The chain uses TRBV4-3 and TRBJ2-1, with D possibly being TRBD1 (6 bases). V lost 2 bases and J 8 bases, leaving 13 bases between the germline ends. This CDR3 has 14 residues. The V gene's germline CDR1 is LGHNA and CDR2 YSLEER. The CDR3 sequence: CASSQQEQGDEQFF. CDR3 nucleotides: TGCGCCAGCAGCCAACAAGAACAGGGAGATGAGCAGTTCTTC.

V is TRBV27 and J is TRBJ2-3, with 10 bases lining up with TRBD2. With 5 bases clipped from V and 3 bases from J, the junction kept 20 bases outside the gene matches. Germline V gene sequence: CDR1 MNHEY, CDR2 SMNVEV (reference sequence). CDR3 length: 20 amino acids. This chain's CDR3 is CASSQQTTPKRGGWTDTQYF. The CDR3 DNA is TGTGCCAGCAGTCAACAGACGACACCAAAGCGGGGGGGCTGGACAGATACGCAGTATTTT.

The rearrangement joins TRBV6-5 to TRBJ1-1; D unclear. CDR1 and CDR2 from the germline V gene are MNHEY and SVGAGI. The CDR3 length is 14 residues. V lost 2 bases to trimming and J lost 7 bases, with 14 bases between them. DNA for the CDR3: TGTGCCAGCAGTTACGGAGAGAGACGATATGAAGCTTTCTTT. It yields the protein CASSYGERRYEAFF.

There are a few counts of this clone. The chain is built from TRBV7-9 and TRBJ1-5, with 9 bases fitting TRBD1. The CDR3 length is 16 residues. CDR1 and CDR2 (germline): SEHNR, FQNEAQ (reference sequence). V lost 5 bases to trimming and J lost 4 bases; unmatched junction nucleotides: 9. The CDR3 DNA reads TGTGCCAGCAGCACCGGGACAGGGCCGGCGAATCAGCCCCAGCATTTT. This sequence encodes CASSTGTGPANQPQHF.

V gene TRBV6-5 combines with J gene TRBJ2-2, with 10 bases aligning to TRBD1. V lost 7 bases to trimming and J lost 3 bases; unmatched junction nucleotides: 5. From germline, CDR1 is MNHEY and CDR2 SVGAGI. CDR3 size: 15 residues. DNA of the CDR3: TGTGCCAGCACTCCGGGACAGGGGTACACCGGGGAGCTGTTTTTT. Amino acid sequence: CASTPGQGYTGELFF.

This clone was found a few times. The chain links TRBV19 to TRBJ1-4; possibly TRBD1 for D (6 bases). Germline-derived CDR1 and CDR2 are LNHDA and SQIVND (reference sequence). This CDR3 has 14 residues. The ends were cut back, 5 bases at V and 7 bases at J, with 14 bases in the middle. CDR3 in amino acids: CASSPSQGGEKLFF. The CDR3 coding sequence is TGTGCCAGTAGTCCCTCACAGGGCGGTGAAAAACTGTTTTTT.

A remark on this clone: Additional DNA sequences in this sample encode the identical CDR3. V gene TRBV15 combines with J gene TRBJ2-1; possible D gene TRBD2, 7 bases. Trimming removed 5 bases from V and 5 bases from J, with 13 bases in between. Per germline, CDR1 LNHNV and CDR2 YYDKDF (reference sequence). The CDR3 spans 14 residues. The CDR3 protein is CATSRGAGDNEQFF. The CDR3 DNA is TGTGCCACCAGCCGGGGGGCCGGGGACAATGAGCAGTTCTTC. Looking up the rest from reference TRBV15 and TRBJ2-1 gives the full variable domain: DAMVIQNPRYQVTQFGKPVTLSCSQTLNHNVMYWYQQKSSQAPKLLFHYYDKDFNNEADTPDNFQSRRPNTSFCFLDIRSPGLGDTAMYLCATSRGAGDNEQFFGPGTRLTVL.

The rearrangement uses TRBV11-2 and TRBJ2-7, with a weak D call TRBD2 (6 bases). Trimming shortened V by 1 base and J by 5 bases, and 9 bases separated the two germline ends. Looked up from germline, CDR1 is SGHAT and CDR2 is FQNNGV. The CDR3 length is 13 residues. CDR3 residues: CASSLGLDHEQYF. The CDR3 region has the DNA TGTGCCAGCAGCTTAGGACTAGACCACGAGCAGTACTTC.

The gene calls are TRBV4-3 and TRBJ2-1; tentatively, D is TRBD2 (6 bases). The CDR3 runs 15 residues. V lost 3 bases and J 2 bases, leaving 11 bases between the germline ends. Germline V gives CDR1 LGHNA, CDR2 YSLEER. The CDR3 sequence: CASSQGTRTYNEQFF. DNA of the CDR3: TGCGCCAGCAGCCAGGGGACTCGGACCTACAATGAGCAGTTCTTC.

The rearrangement uses TRBV4-1 and TRBJ2-1; 12 bases align to TRBD2. The V and J ends lost 2 bases and 0 bases, in that order; junction bases with no gene match: 5. CDR1 is MGHRA, CDR2 YSYEKL, per germline. This CDR3 is built from 18 residues. The CDR3 reads CASSQRLAGVYSYNEQFF. Here the CDR3 DNA reads TGCGCCAGCAGCCAAAGACTAGCGGGGGTTTACTCCTACAATGAGCAGTTCTTC.

This clone was seen a single time. The chain uses TRBV9 and TRBJ2-3; the match to TRBD2 covers 13 bases. In germline, CDR1 is SGDLS, CDR2 YYNGEE. J gave up 1 base and V 4 bases, and 3 bases lay outside the gene matches. The CDR3 loop spans 16 amino acids. CDR3 in amino acids: CASSPGLAGGTDTQYF. The CDR3, as DNA: TGTGCCAGCAGCCCTGGACTAGCGGGGGGCACAGATACGCAGTATTTT.

This chain links TRBV7-9 with TRBJ2-7; a weak D match, TRBD1 (6 bases). The CDR3 covers 15 residues. Germline CDR1 is SEHNR and CDR2 is FQNEAQ (reference sequence). Trimming left V 5 bases short and J 6 bases short, with 20 bases between. The CDR3 DNA is TGTGCCAGCAGCGGCACAGGGCTCACGGTGCCCGAGCAGTACTTC. Translation gives CASSGTGLTVPEQYF.

The V call is TRBV4-1, the J call TRBJ2-7; 8 bases are a match to TRBD2. Germline assignment: CDR1 MGHRA and CDR2 YSYEKL. V lost 5 bases to trimming and J lost 1 base; unmatched junction nucleotides: 7. CDR3 length: 15 residues. CDR3 nucleotide sequence: TGCGCCAGCAGCACCCAGCGGGGGTATTCCTACGAGCAGTACTTC. As protein: CASSTQRGYSYEQYF.

As DNA, the CDR3 is TGTGCCAGCAGCGCCGGGACATATAATCAGCCCCAGCATTTT. Its protein product is CASSAGTYNQPQHF. The V call is TRBV5-6, the J call TRBJ1-5; D possibly corresponds to TRBD1 (6 bases). V lost 4 bases and J 4 bases, leaving 12 bases between the germline ends. Germline V gene lookup returns CDR1 SGHDT and CDR2 YYEEEE. The CDR3 consists of 14 residues.

This clone was seen only once. The chain uses TRBV28 and TRBJ2-7; TRBD2 matches 8 bases. Per germline, CDR1 MDHEN and CDR2 SYDVKM. After removal of 4 bases from V and 5 bases from J, the junction contained 7 bases not matched to a gene. This CDR3 is built from 14 residues. CDR3 DNA sequence: TGTGCCAGCAGTTATCCCGGGGGGGCCCACGAGCAGTACTTC. This encodes CASSYPGGAHEQYF.

With regard to this clone: Additional DNA sequences in this sample encode the identical CDR3. This chain connects TRBV5-1 to TRBJ2-1; 7 bases line up with TRBD2. Germline CDR1 SGHRS, CDR2 YFSETQ. V shed 4 bases, J shed 4 bases, and the junction held 5 bases outside the gene matches. The CDR3 consists of 14 residues. This CDR3 reads CASSPSGGYNEQFF. CDR3 nucleotides: TGCGCCAGCAGCCCCTCGGGGGGATACAATGAGCAGTTCTTC.

This chain connects TRBV19 to TRBJ2-7, with 10 bases aligning to TRBD2. The V gene end was trimmed by 5 bases and the J gene end by 2 bases; junction bases not matched to a gene: 6. The CDR3 spans 15 residues. Germline lookup yields CDR1 LNHDA and CDR2 SQIVND (reference sequence). As DNA, the CDR3 is TGTGCCAGTAGTGCTAGCGGGGGATTCACCTACGAGCAGTACTTC. Translating it yields CASSASGGFTYEQYF. Full variable domain (rest looked up from reference TRBV19 and TRBJ2-7): DGGITQSPKYLFRKEGQNVTLSCEQNLNHDAMYWYRQDPGQGLRLIYYSQIVNDFQKGDIAEGYSVSREKKESFPLTVTSAQKNPTAFYLCASSASGGFTYEQYFGPGTRLTVT.

The chain has TRBV25-1 and TRBJ2-2; 7 bases are a match to TRBD1. Germline CDR1 is MGHDK and CDR2 is SYGVNS. The CDR3 is made up of 14 amino acids. The V and J ends lost 6 bases and 12 bases, in that order; junction bases with no gene match: 13. The CDR3 region is CASSPRGRPVKLFF. For the CDR3, the DNA is TGTGCCAGCAGCCCGAGGGGGCGACCAGTTAAGCTGTTTTTT.

The V gene is TRBV19, the J gene TRBJ1-1; D ambiguous. In germline, CDR1 is LNHDA, CDR2 SQIVND (reference sequence). The V and J ends lost 6 bases and 4 bases respectively, with 9 bases between them. The CDR3 is 12 residues long. The CDR3 nucleotides are TGTGCCAGTAGGAGGGAAGGCACTGAAGCTTTCTTT. It encodes CASRREGTEAFF.

The sample holds a few counts of this clone. J is TRBJ2-1 and V is TRBV18; 7 bases are a match to TRBD1. In germline, CDR1 is KGHSH, CDR2 LQKENI. The CDR3 runs to 15 residues. V trimming: 2 bases; J trimming: 4 bases; junction bases outside the gene matches: 5. The CDR3 spells CASSPTTGKYNEQFF. The CDR3 coding sequence is TGTGCCAGCTCACCAACGACAGGGAAGTACAATGAGCAGTTCTTC. Variable domain in full (rest from reference TRBV18 and TRBJ2-1): NAGVMQNPRHLVRRRGQEARLRCSPMKGHSHVYWYRQLPEEGLKFMVYLQKENIIDESGMPKERFSAEFPKEGPSILRIQQVVRGDSAAYFCASSPTTGKYNEQFFGPGTRLTVL.

This clone was counted a few times. V and J are TRBV6-5 and TRBJ2-2, with D perhaps TRBD2 (6 bases). V shed 1 base and J shed 8 bases, with 11 bases lying between them. Germline V gene data show CDR1 as MNHEY and CDR2 as SVGAGI. The CDR3 extends over 14 amino acids. The CDR3 protein is CASSYLGGGGELFF. The CDR3 nucleotides are TGTGCCAGCAGTTACTTGGGGGGAGGAGGGGAGCTGTTTTTT.

Many counts were recorded for this clone. The CDR3, as DNA: TGTGCCAGCAGCTCCAACAGGTTTGGCAATGGCTACACCTTC. Protein product: CASSSNRFGNGYTF. The V gene is TRBV5-4, the J gene TRBJ1-2, with D maybe TRBD1 (5 bases). This CDR3 spans 14 amino acids. The ends were cut back, 3 bases at V and 6 bases at J, with 15 bases in the middle. Germline CDR1 SGHNT, CDR2 YYREEE (reference sequence).

This clone was detected a few times. The V gene is TRBV7-9, the J gene TRBJ1-1; 7 bases line up with TRBD1. The germline V gene has CDR1 SEHNR and CDR2 FQNEAQ (reference sequence). V lost 5 bases to trimming and J lost 1 base; unmatched junction nucleotides: 7. The CDR3 is made up of 15 amino acids. The CDR3 reads CASSPGTAWNTEAFF. The CDR3 DNA follows: TGTGCCAGCAGCCCTGGGACAGCTTGGAACACTGAAGCTTTCTTT.

The J gene is TRBJ1-2, the V gene TRBV5-1, with D uncertain. The CDR3 totals 15 residues. Looked up from germline, CDR1 is SGHRS and CDR2 is YFSETQ. The ends were cut back, 2 bases at V and 9 bases at J, with 20 bases in the middle. CDR3 sequence: CASSFLYTRKDSYTF. The CDR3, as DNA: TGCGCCAGCAGCTTTCTTTATACACGGAAAGACAGCTACACCTTC.

The chain employs TRBV9 and TRBJ2-3, with 12 bases fitting TRBD1. Per the germline V gene, CDR1 is SGDLS and CDR2 is YYNGEE. V lost 3 bases and J lost 5; bases outside the gene matches: 10. The CDR3 totals 17 residues. CDR3 protein: CASSDAPGQGAGDTQYF. CDR3 coding DNA: TGTGCCAGCAGCGACGCGCCGGGACAGGGGGCTGGAGATACGCAGTATTTT.

The J gene is TRBJ1-2, the V gene TRBV18; D uncertain. Germline-derived CDR1 and CDR2 are KGHSH and LQKENI. Trimming removed 0 bases at V and 2 bases at J, with 7 bases between. The CDR3 runs to 14 residues. DNA of the CDR3: TGTGCCAGCTCACCACCGATACAGAACTATGGCTACACCTTC. This sequence encodes CASSPPIQNYGYTF.

The V gene is TRBV9, the J gene TRBJ1-3; D is perhaps TRBD1 (5 bases). Trimming removed 0 bases at V and 6 bases at J, with 13 bases between. Per germline, CDR1 SGDLS and CDR2 YYNGEE. The CDR3 spans 15 residues. The DNA of the CDR3 is TGTGCCAGCAGCGTAGGGGGGGGTTTGGAAAACACCATATATTTT. Its translation: CASSVGGGLENTIYF.